The rows below give T cell receptor beta chains drawn from one sample of a study of cytomegalovirus exposure and HLA in healthy donors. The method was immunoSEQ multiplex PCR; TCRdb's version includes in-frame clones alone and lacks a portion of them. The sample lists over 150,000 clones, around 81% occurring once. Sequenced material: PBMCs. All receptors derive from a woman aged 50 to 60 in good health and CMV-seronegative. CDR3s include the opening cysteine and the closing phenylalanine or tryptophan. A D gene is named only where the DNA matches it firmly. Clone size, where shown, is once, few, many, or a class for clones that have expanded.

size | length | J | D | V | DNA | CDR3
few | 15 | TRBJ2-1 | TRBD2 | TRBV5-6 | TGTGCCAGCAGCTCGTGGACTAGCGGGGGGAATGAGCAGTTCTTC | CASSSWTSGGNEQFF
. | 14 | TRBJ2-2 | TRBD1 | TRBV7-2 | TGTGCCAGCGGACAGGGATCGAACACCGGGGAGCTGTTTTTT | CASGQGSNTGELFF
. | 15 | TRBJ2-3 | . | TRBV7-2 | TGTGCCAGCAGCTTAGCCAACAGCCGTGGAGATACGCAGTATTTT | CASSLANSRGDTQYF
. | 14 | TRBJ2-7 | . | TRBV19 | TGTGCCAGTAGTACAAGACAGGCCTCCTACGAGCAGTACTTC | CASSTRQASYEQYF
. | 17 | TRBJ2-5 | TRBD1 | TRBV9 | TGTGCCAGCAGCGTAGACCTACCCGGGACAGGGGGCGTCCCCAAGTACTTC | CASSVDLPGTGGVPKYF
. | 15 | TRBJ2-1 | . | TRBV15 | TGTGCCACCAGCAGAGTCGAGCGAAAATCCAATGAGCAGTTCTTC | CATSRVERKSNEQFF
. | 15 | TRBJ2-3 | TRBD1 | TRBV9 | TGTGCCAGCAGCCTAACACAGGGGGGAACAGATACGCAGTATTTT | CASSLTQGGTDTQYF
. | 13 | TRBJ1-1 | . | TRBV19 | TGTGCCAGTAGTATAAGCGTTAACACTGAAGCTTTCTTT | CASSISVNTEAFF
few | 18 | TRBJ2-6 | TRBD2 | TRBV11-2 | TGTGCCAGTATAGGACGGGGACGGGGGGACTCTGGGGCCAACGTCCTGACTTTC | CASIGRGRGDSGANVLTF
. | 12 | TRBJ1-2 | . | TRBV2 | TGTGCCAGCAAAAACCCGGTCTATGGCTACACCTTC | CASKNPVYGYTF
. | 14 | TRBJ1-4 | . | TRBV19 | TGTGCCAGTAGGCTCGTGGGGAGCGGTGAAAAACTGTTTTTT | CASRLVGSGEKLFF
. | 16 | TRBJ1-1 | TRBD1 | TRBV7-9 | TGTGCCAGCAGCTTAGGGGCCGGGACAGGGGACACTGAAGCTTTCTTT | CASSLGAGTGDTEAFF
few | 14 | TRBJ2-3 | . | TRBV7-9 | TGTGCCAGCAGCGTGGGGCTTAGCACAGATACGCAGTATTTT | CASSVGLSTDTQYF
. | 14 | TRBJ2-3 | . | TRBV7-2 | TGTGCCAGCAGCTCAGGGGGGTTTTACGGTACGCAGTATTTT | CASSSGGFYGTQYF
few | 13 | TRBJ2-1 | TRBD1 | TRBV18 | TGTGCCAGCTCGGGACAGGGAGGCAATGAGCAGTTCTTC | CASSGQGGNEQFF
. | 17 | TRBJ1-1 | . | TRBV27 | TGTGCCAGCAGCCCTGGCTGGGCAGGGGCGATGAACACTGAAGCTTTCTTT | CASSPGWAGAMNTEAFF
. | 16 | TRBJ1-3 | . | TRBV7-9 | TGTGCCAGCAGCTCTGACAGGCCACACTCTGGAAACACCATATATTTT | CASSSDRPHSGNTIYF
. | 15 | TRBJ2-2 | TRBD1 | TRBV18 | TGTGCCAGCTCACCGGGACAGGGGTACACCGGGGAGCTGTTTTTT | CASSPGQGYTGELFF
. | 13 | TRBJ2-3 | . | TRBV11-3 | TGTGCCAGCGGTATAAACAGGGACGATACGCAGTATTTT | CASGINRDDTQYF
few | 17 | TRBJ2-1 | TRBD2 | TRBV7-9 | TGTGCCAGCAGCGACACGACTAGCGGGGGCCTTAGGGGTGAGCAGTTCTTC | CASSDTTSGGLRGEQFF
. | 14 | TRBJ1-2 | . | TRBV7-2 | TGTGCCAGCAGCTCTAGGAATCCGGGGTATGGCTACACCTTC | CASSSRNPGYGYTF
. | 14 | TRBJ1-5 | . | TRBV11-2 | TGTGCCAGCAGCCGTTCAGGGAAAGGGCAGCCCCAGCATTTT | CASSRSGKGQPQHF
. | 13 | TRBJ2-7 | . | TRBV9 | TGTGCCAGCAGTCCGGCTAGCCGCTACGAGCAGTACTTC | CASSPASRYEQYF
. | 17 | TRBJ2-7 | TRBD1 | TRBV7-9 | TGTTCCAGCAGCTTAGGAGACAGGGGGCAAAATCGTGGCGAGCAGTACTTC | CSSSLGDRGQNRGEQYF
. | 15 | TRBJ1-3 | TRBD1 | TRBV18 | TGTGCCAGCTCACCCCAAGGACAGGCTGGAAACACCATATATTTT | CASSPQGQAGNTIYF
. | 19 | TRBJ2-1 | TRBD2 | TRBV4-1 | TGCGCCAGCAGCCAAGTCCCCAAATACCCTAGCGGGACCCACAATGAGCAGTTCTTC | CASSQVPKYPSGTHNEQFF